This TCR beta chain was recorded in a study of T-cell memory formation after mild COVID-19. This clonotype was counted only a few times. What it binds is not known. Study-level results: Among clones peaking at day 37 in the second wave, SARS-CoV-2 specificity remained unconfirmed. Researchers report contracting CD4+ clones mostly in CM and EM, with CD8+ clones in EMRA. There was a balanced CD4/CD8 profile in clones contracting day 15 to 85, and later expanders leaned CD4+.

The CDR3 is made up of 12 amino acids. V was shortened by 1 base and J by 9 bases, with 10 bases between the two germline ends. Germline values: CDR1 DFQATT, CDR2 SNEGSKA (reference sequence). TCR alpha and TCR beta cDNA libraries carrying sample barcodes and UMIs were produced by 5'RACE using constant-segment primers. TCRdb processed the 5' RACE reads anew with MiXCR; each CDR3 protein has one entry. The sample gives 250,000 to 300,000 distinct CDR3 sequences, around 15% of which show up once; more than 20% is in the top ten. This TCR was sampled from a man between 18 and 29 years old who had mild COVID-19 (a few samples of this study predate the infection). Cell type and time point are not known. This sequence joins TRBV20-1 and TRBJ1-5; D remains ambiguous. The specimen sequenced was PBMCs or a T cell subset sorted from them (not recorded which). The CDR3 region has the DNA TGCAGTGCTAGAGGCGGTTCGCCGCCCCAGCATTTT. Its protein is CSARGGSPPQHF.